Below, 7 T cell receptor beta chains from the same sample are listed, as sequenced in a study of blood T cell repertoires in COVID-19. Profiling relied on immunoSEQ multiplex PCR, and the TCRdb table lists in-frame clones only, not all of them. The sample includes 150,000 to 200,000 clones, 87% of them seen just once. The source material was peripheral blood. These receptors were collected from a man younger than 35 with active or convalescent COVID-19.

The rearrangement uses TRBV10-2 and TRBJ1-2, with D possibly matching TRBD1 (6 bases). The germline CDR1 and CDR2 sequences are WSHSY and SAAADI. The CDR3 is made up of 14 amino acids. Deletions cut 2 bases from V and 6 bases from J, with 13 bases between. CDR3 loop: CASSEGGGQHGYTF. DNA of the CDR3: TGCGCCAGCAGTGAGGGGGGTGGACAGCATGGCTACACCTTC.

The rearrangement joins TRBV3-1 (or the pseudogene TRBV3-2) to TRBJ1-2, with D tentatively TRBD1 (6 bases). CDR3 length: 14 amino acids. Germline V CDR1 and CDR2: LGHDT, YNNKEL (reference sequence). The V and J ends lost 3 bases and 4 bases respectively, with 12 bases between them. The CDR3 loop is CASSHLDSFYGYTF. The CDR3 nucleotides read TGTGCCAGCAGCCACCTGGACAGCTTCTATGGCTACACCTTC.

The chain recombines TRBV28 with TRBJ1-6; the match to TRBD1 covers 7 bases. The V gene's germline CDR1 is MDHEN and CDR2 SYDVKM. Trimming took 6 bases from V and 8 from J; bases not matched to a gene: 7. The length of the CDR3 is 14 residues. CDR3 amino acids: CASSLRTGYSPLHF. The CDR3 DNA is TGTGCCAGCAGCCTACGGACAGGCTATTCACCCCTCCACTTT.

This sequence joins TRBV6-1 and TRBJ2-1; the match to TRBD2 covers 12 bases. Germline V gene lookup returns CDR1 MNHNS and CDR2 SASEGT. V was pared by 6 bases and J by 5 bases, with 5 bases of the junction left unmatched. The length of the CDR3 is 15 residues. The CDR3 sequence is CASSRLAGDHNEQFF. The CDR3, as DNA: TGTGCCAGCAGCAGACTAGCGGGAGACCACAATGAGCAGTTCTTC.

The table lists this clone with a count of one. The chain employs TRBV12-5 and TRBJ2-6; 10 positions agree with TRBD1. Germline V gene lookup returns CDR1 LGHNT and CDR2 FRNRAP. The CDR3 covers 19 residues. The ends lost 5 bases at V and 3 bases at J; junction bases unmatched: 13. This CDR3 reads CASGTGQGQGFGGANVLTF. In DNA form, the CDR3 reads TGTGCTAGTGGTACCGGACAGGGACAGGGGTTTGGTGGGGCCAACGTCCTGACTTTC.

CDR3 DNA: TGTGCCAGTAGTATCTGGACAGAATCCTCCTACGAGCAGTACTTC. It translates to CASSIWTESSYEQYF. The J gene is TRBJ2-7, the V gene TRBV19, with D tentatively TRBD1 (6 bases). This CDR3 is built from 15 residues. The germline gives CDR1 LNHDA, CDR2 SQIVND (reference sequence). V was trimmed by 3 bases and J by 0 bases, leaving 12 bases between them.

The chain joins TRBV19 to TRBJ2-1; 10 bases align to TRBD2. With 5 bases clipped from V and 8 bases from J, the junction kept 12 bases outside the gene matches. The CDR3 is 16 residues long. Germline CDR1 LNHDA, CDR2 SQIVND (reference sequence). As DNA, the CDR3 is TGTGCCAGTAGTTGGGCTAGCGGGGGCCTCGCCCATGAGCAGTTCTTC. Its protein is CASSWASGGLAHEQFF.